This T cell receptor beta chain is drawn from a study of shared clonotypes between healthy human individuals. Points from the study as a whole: Investigators expected sequencing depth to affect clonotype sharing among donors. Rarefaction gave evidence that sorted-subset sequencing remained incomplete despite large depth.

Comment on this clone: What it binds is unknown.

Produced via immunoSEQ multiplex PCR; TCRdb's table is partial and in-frame only. Among some 690,000 clones listed, about 90% were seen once. CDR1 SGHRS and CDR2 YFSETQ come from the germline V gene. With 4 bases clipped from V and 9 bases from J, the junction kept 4 bases outside the gene matches. This CDR3 has 14 residues. The J gene is TRBJ2-1, the V gene TRBV5-1, with 13 bases matching TRBD2. The sample was memory CD8+ T cells from PBMCs. As to subset: CD45RO+ cells pooled with CCR7-negative TemRA cells. The source of this sequence is a man between 18 and 35 years old in good health. Some clones in this sample may be carry-over from other donors' samples. CDR3 coding DNA: TGCGCCAGCAGCGAACTAGCGGGAGGGGTTGAGCAGTTCTTC. Residues: CASSELAGGVEQFF. The full variable domain, completed using reference TRBV5-1 and TRBJ2-1, is KAGVTQTPRYLIKTRGQQVTLSCSPISGHRSVSWYQQTPGQGLQFLFEYFSETQRNKGNFPGRFSGRQFSNSRSEMNVSTLELGDSALYLCASSELAGGVEQFFGPGTRLTVL.